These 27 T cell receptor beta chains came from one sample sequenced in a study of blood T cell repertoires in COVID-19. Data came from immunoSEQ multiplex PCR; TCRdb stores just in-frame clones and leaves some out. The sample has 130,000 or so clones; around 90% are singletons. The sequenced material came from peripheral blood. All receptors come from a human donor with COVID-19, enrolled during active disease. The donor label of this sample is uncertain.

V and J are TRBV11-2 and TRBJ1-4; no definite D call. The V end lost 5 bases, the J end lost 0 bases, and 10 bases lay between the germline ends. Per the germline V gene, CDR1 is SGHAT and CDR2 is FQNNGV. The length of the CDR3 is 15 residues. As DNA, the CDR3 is TGTGCCAGCAGCCGGGGATATGCAACTAATGAAAAACTGTTTTTT. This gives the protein CASSRGYATNEKLFF.

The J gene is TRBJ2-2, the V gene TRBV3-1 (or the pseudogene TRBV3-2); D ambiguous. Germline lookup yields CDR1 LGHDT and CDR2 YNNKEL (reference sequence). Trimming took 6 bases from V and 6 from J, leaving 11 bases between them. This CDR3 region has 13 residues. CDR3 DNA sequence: TGTGCCAGCAGGTCTATATTAGCCGGGGAGCTGTTTTTT. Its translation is CASRSILAGELFF.

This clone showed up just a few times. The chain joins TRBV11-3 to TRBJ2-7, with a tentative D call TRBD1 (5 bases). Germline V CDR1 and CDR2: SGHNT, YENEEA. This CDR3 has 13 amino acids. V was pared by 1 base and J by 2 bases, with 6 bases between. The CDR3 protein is CASSLGQPYEQYF. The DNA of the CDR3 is TGTGCCAGCAGCTTAGGACAGCCCTACGAGCAGTACTTC.

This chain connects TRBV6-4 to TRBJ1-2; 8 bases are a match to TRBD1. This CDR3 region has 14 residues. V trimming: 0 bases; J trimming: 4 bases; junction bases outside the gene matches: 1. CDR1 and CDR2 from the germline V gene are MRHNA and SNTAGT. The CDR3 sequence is CASSDSGTGYGYTF. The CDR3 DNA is TGTGCCAGCAGTGACTCAGGGACAGGCTATGGCTACACCTTC.

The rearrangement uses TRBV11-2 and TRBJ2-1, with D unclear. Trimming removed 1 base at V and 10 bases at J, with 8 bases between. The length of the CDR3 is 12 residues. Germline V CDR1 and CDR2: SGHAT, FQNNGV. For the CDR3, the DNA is TGTGCCAGCAGCTTAGTCGGAGAAGAGCAGTTCTTC. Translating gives CASSLVGEEQFF.

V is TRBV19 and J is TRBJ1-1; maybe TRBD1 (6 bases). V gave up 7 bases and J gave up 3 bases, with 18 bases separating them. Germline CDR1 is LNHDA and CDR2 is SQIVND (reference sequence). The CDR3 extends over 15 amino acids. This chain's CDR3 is CASKLSRDIYTEAFF. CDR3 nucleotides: TGTGCCAGTAAATTGTCCCGGGACATATACACTGAAGCTTTCTTT.

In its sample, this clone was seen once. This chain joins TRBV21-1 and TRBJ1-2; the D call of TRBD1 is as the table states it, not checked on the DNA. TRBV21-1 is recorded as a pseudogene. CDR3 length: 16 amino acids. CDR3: CASSKPRRQGDYGYTF. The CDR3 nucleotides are TGTGCCAGCAGCAAACCGAGGAGACAGGGGGACTATGGCTACACCTTC.

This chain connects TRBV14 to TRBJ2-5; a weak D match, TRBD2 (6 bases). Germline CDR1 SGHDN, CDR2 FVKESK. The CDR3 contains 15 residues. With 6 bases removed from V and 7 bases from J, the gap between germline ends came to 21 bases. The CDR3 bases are TGTGCCAGCAGGCCTTCTGGGACTTCGGAGGGGACCCAGTACTTC. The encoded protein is CASRPSGTSEGTQYF. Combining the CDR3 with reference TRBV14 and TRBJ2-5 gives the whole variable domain EAGVTQFPSHSVIEKGQTVTLRCDPISGHDNLYWYRRVMGKEIKFLLHFVKESKQDESGMPNNRFLAERTGGTYSTLKVQPAELEDSGVYFCASRPSGTSEGTQYFGPGTRLLVL.

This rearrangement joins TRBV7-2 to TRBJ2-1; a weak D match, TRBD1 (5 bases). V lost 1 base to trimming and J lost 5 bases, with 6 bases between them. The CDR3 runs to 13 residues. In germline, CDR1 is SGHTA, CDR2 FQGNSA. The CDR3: CASSLVTDNEQFF. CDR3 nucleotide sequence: TGTGCCAGCAGCTTAGTGACAGACAATGAGCAGTTCTTC.

The CDR3 loop reads CASSLSGSNEQFF. The CDR3 nucleotides read TGTGCCAGCAGTTTATCGGGTAGCAATGAGCAGTTCTTC. This chain joins TRBV28 and TRBJ2-1; D is ambiguous. CDR1 MDHEN and CDR2 SYDVKM come from the germline V gene. The CDR3 runs to 13 residues. V lost 1 base, J lost 6 bases, and 7 bases lay in between.

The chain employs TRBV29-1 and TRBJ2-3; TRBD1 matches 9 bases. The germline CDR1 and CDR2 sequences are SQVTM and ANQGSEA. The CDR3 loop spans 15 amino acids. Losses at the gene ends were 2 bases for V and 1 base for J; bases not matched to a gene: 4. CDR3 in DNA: TGCAGCGTTGAACCGAGGGACAGGGGCACAGATACGCAGTATTTT. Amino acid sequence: CSVEPRDRGTDTQYF.

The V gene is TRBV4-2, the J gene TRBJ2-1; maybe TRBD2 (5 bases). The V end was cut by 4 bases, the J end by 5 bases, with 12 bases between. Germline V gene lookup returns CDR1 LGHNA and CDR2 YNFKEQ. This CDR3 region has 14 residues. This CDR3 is CASSPGDRDNEQFF. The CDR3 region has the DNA TGTGCCAGCAGCCCCGGGGATAGGGACAATGAGCAGTTCTTC.

The CDR3 sequence is CASSPLRGGSNYGYTF. The CDR3, as DNA: TGTGCCAGCAGCCCCCTTCGGGGGGGTTCTAACTATGGCTACACCTTC. The chain has TRBV3-1 (or the pseudogene TRBV3-2) and TRBJ1-2; weak D call: TRBD1 (5 bases). This CDR3 spans 16 amino acids. Germline lookup yields CDR1 LGHDT and CDR2 YNNKEL (reference sequence). V shed 4 bases and J shed 0 bases, with 15 bases lying between them.

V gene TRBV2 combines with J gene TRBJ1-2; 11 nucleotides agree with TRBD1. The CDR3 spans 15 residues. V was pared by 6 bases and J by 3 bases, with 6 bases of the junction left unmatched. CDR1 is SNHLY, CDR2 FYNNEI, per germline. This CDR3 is CASSSRTGGDYGYTF. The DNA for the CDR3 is TGTGCCAGCAGCTCCAGGACAGGGGGCGACTATGGCTACACCTTC.

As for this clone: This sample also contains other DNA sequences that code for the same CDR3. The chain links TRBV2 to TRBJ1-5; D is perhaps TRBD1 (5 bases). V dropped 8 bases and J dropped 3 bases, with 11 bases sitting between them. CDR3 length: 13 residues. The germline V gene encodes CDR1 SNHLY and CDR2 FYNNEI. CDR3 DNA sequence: TGTGCCAGCTCAGCAGGGAACAATCAGCCCCAGCATTTT. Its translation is CASSAGNNQPQHF.

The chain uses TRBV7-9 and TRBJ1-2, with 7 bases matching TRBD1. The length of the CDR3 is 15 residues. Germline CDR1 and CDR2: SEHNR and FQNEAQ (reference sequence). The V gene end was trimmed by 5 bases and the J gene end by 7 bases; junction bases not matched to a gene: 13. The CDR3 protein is CASSPQTGMVGGYTF. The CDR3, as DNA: TGTGCCAGCAGCCCCCAGACAGGGATGGTTGGTGGCTACACCTTC.

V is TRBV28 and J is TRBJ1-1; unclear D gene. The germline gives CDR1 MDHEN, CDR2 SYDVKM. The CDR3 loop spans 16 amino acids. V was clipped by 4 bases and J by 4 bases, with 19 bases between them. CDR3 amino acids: CASSSPTREGGTEAFF. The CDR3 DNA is TGTGCCAGCAGTTCCCCCACCAGAGAAGGCGGCACTGAAGCTTTCTTT.

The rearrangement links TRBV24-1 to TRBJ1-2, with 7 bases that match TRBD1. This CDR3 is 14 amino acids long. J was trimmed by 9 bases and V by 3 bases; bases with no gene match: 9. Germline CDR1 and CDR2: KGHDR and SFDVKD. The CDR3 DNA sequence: TGTGCCACCAGTGATGAGACCACAGGGGATCGCTACACCTTC. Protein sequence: CATSDETTGDRYTF.

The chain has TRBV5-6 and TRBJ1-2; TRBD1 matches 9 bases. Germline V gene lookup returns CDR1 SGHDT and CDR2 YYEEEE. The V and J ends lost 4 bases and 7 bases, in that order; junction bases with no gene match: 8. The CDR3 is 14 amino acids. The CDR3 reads CASSTRTGAIGYTF. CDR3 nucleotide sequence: TGTGCCAGCAGCACTCGGACAGGGGCGATTGGCTACACCTTC.

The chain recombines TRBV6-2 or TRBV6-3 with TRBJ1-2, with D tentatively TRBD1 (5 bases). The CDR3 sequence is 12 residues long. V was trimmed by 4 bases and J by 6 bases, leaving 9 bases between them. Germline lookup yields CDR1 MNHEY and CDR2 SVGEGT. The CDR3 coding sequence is TGTGCCAGCAGTTCTCAGGGCGATGGCTACACCTTC. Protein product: CASSSQGDGYTF.

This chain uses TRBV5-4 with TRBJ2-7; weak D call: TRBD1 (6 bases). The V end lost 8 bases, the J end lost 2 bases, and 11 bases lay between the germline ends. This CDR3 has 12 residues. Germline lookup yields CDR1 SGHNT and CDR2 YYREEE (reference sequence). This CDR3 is CARYRVPYEQYF. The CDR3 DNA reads TGTGCCAGATACAGGGTTCCCTACGAGCAGTACTTC.

CDR3 nucleotides: TGCGCCAGCAGCCAAGGCATCGGCACCTTAGCCGTTGGCTACACCTTC. The encoded protein is CASSQGIGTLAVGYTF. The rearrangement uses TRBV4-1 and TRBJ1-2; D unresolved. The germline V gene encodes CDR1 MGHRA and CDR2 YSYEKL. Trimming stripped 1 base from V and 7 bases from J, with 19 bases between. This CDR3 has 16 amino acids.

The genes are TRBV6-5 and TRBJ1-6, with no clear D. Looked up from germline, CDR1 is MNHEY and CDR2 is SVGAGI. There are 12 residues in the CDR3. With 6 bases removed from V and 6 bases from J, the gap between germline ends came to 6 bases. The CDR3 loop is CASRDSNSPLHF. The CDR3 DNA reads TGTGCCAGCAGGGACTCTAATTCACCCCTCCACTTT.

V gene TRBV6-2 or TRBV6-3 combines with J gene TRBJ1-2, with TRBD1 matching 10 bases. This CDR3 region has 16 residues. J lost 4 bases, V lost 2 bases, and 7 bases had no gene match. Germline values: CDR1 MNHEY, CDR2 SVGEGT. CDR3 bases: TGTGCCAGCAGTTACCCCGACAGGGGGCGAAGCTATGGCTACACCTTC. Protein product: CASSYPDRGRSYGYTF.

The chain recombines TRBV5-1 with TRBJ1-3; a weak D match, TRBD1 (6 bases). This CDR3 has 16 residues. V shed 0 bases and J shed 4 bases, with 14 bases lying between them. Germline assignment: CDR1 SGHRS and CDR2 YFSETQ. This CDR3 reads CASSLALQGSGNTIYF. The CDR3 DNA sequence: TGCGCCAGCAGCTTGGCCCTACAGGGATCCGGAAACACCATATATTTT.

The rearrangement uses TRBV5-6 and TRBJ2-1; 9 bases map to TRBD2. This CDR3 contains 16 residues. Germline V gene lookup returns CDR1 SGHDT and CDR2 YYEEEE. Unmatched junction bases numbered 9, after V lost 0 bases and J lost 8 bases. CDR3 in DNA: TGTGCCAGCAGCTTGGGGTTAGCGGGAGTCATCTATGAGCAGTTCTTC. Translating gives CASSLGLAGVIYEQFF.

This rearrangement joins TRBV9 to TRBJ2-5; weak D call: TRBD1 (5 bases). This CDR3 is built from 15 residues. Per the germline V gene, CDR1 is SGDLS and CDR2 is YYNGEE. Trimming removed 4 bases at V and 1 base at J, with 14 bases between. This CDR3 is CASSFSVGAQETQYF. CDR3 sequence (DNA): TGTGCCAGCAGCTTTAGTGTAGGGGCCCAAGAGACCCAGTACTTC.